Sequencing of this T cell receptor beta chain was carried out in a study of breast tumors, draining lymph nodes, adjacent tissues. TCRdb reprocessed the multiplex PCR reads with MiXCR, giving one entry per CDR3 protein. The top ten hold approximately 1.5% of the sample, which has about 230,000 distinct CDR3 sequences, roughly 32% seen once. The lymph nodes were axillary draining lymph nodes from breast cancer patients. J lost 6 bases, V lost 4 bases, and 5 bases had no gene match. This CDR3 is 13 amino acids long. Germline lookup yields CDR1 SGHRS and CDR2 YFSETQ. At least ten counts were recorded for this clonotype.

Sequenced material: axillary lymph node tissue. The chain recombines TRBV5-1 with TRBJ2-3; 7 bases are a match to TRBD1. The TCR was taken from a female donor with breast cancer. Some clones in this sample may be carry-over from other donors' samples. CDR3 region: CASSHDRVDTQYF. CDR3 sequence (DNA): TGCGCCAGCAGCCACGACAGGGTCGATACGCAGTATTTT.